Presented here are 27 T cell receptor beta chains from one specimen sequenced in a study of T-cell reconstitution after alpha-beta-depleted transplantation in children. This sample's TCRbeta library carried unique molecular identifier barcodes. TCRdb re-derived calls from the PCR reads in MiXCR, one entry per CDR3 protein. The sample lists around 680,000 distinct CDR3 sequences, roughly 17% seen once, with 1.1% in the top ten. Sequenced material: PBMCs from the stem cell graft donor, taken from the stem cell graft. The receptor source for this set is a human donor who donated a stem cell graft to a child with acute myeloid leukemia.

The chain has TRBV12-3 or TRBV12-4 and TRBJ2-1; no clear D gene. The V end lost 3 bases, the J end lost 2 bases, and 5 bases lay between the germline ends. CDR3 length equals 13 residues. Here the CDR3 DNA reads TGTGCCAGCAGTTTTAAGACCTACAATGAGCAGTTCTTC. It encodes CASSFKTYNEQFF.

The CDR3 sequence: CASKGTPNSYEQYF. The CDR3 DNA reads TGTGCCAGCAAGGGGACCCCAAATTCCTACGAGCAGTACTTC. This chain joins TRBV7-3 and TRBJ2-7; D may match TRBD1 or TRBD2 (5 bases each). Germline V gene lookup returns CDR1 SGHTA and CDR2 FQGTGA. V was shortened by 7 bases and J by 1 base, with 14 bases between the two germline ends. The CDR3 has 14 amino acids. Full variable domain (missing parts from reference TRBV7-3 and TRBJ2-7): GAGVSQTPSNKVTEKGKYVELRCDPISGHTALYWYRQSLGQGPEFLIYFQGTGAADDSGLPNDRFFAVRPEGSVSTLKIQRTERGDSAVYLCASKGTPNSYEQYFGPGTRLTVT.

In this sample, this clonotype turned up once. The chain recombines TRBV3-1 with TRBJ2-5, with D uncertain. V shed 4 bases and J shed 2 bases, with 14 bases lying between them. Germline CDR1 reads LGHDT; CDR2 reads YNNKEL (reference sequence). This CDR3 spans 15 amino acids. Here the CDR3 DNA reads TGTGCCAGCAGCCCCCCGGTTGCGCGACAAGAGACCCAGTACTTC. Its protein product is CASSPPVARQETQYF.

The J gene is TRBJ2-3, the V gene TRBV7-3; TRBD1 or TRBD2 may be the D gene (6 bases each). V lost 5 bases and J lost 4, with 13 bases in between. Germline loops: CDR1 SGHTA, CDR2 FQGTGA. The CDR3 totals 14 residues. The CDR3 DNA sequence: TGTGCCAGCAGCCCTCAAGGGGGGTCAGATACGCAGTATTTT. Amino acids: CASSPQGGSDTQYF.

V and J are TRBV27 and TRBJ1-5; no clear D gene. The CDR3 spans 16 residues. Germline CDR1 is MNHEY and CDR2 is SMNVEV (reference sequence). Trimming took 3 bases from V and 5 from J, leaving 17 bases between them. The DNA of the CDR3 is TGTGCCAGCAGTTTCCGGTCCGGCAGGATGGATCAGCCCCAGCATTTT. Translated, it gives CASSFRSGRMDQPQHF.

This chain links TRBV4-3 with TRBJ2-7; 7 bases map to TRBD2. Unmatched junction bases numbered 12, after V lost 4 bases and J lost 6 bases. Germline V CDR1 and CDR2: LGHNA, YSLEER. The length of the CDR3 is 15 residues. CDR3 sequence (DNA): TGCGCCAGCAGCCCAGAGGAGGGAGGGGCCCTCGAGCAGTACTTC. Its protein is CASSPEEGGALEQYF.

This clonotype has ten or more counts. The CDR3 protein is CASRSMGQGLNTEAFF. The CDR3 DNA reads as TGTGCCAGCAGATCTATGGGACAGGGCCTGAACACTGAAGCTTTCTTT. V usage is TRBV6-1 and J usage is TRBJ1-1; 9 bases match TRBD1. The V segment lost 6 bases and the J segment 0 bases; nucleotides outside the gene matches: 8. Per the germline V gene, CDR1 is MNHNS and CDR2 is SASEGT. There are 16 residues in the CDR3.

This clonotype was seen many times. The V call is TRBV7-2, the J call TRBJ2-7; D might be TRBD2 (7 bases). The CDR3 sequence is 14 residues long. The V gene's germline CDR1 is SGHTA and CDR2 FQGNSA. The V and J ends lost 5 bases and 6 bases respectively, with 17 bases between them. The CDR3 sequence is CASSRGGDIGEQYF. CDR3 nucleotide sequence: TGTGCCAGCAGCCGAGGGGGGGATATCGGCGAGCAGTACTTC.

CDR3 nucleotide sequence: TGCAGTGCCGAAGGGACAGGGTCAAGGAATGAGCAGTTCTTC. Protein sequence: CSAEGTGSRNEQFF. The genes are TRBV20-1 and TRBJ2-1; 9 nucleotides agree with TRBD1. The V gene end was trimmed by 6 bases and the J gene end by 7 bases; junction bases not matched to a gene: 10. Germline CDR1 DFQATT, CDR2 SNEGSKA (reference sequence). The length of the CDR3 is 14 residues.

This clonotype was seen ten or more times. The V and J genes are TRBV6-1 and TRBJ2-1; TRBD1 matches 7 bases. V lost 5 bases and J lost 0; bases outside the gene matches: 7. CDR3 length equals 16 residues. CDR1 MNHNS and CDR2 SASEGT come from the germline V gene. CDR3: CASSQDRENSYNEQFF. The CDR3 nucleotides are TGTGCCAGCAGTCAAGACAGGGAAAACTCCTACAATGAGCAGTTCTTC.

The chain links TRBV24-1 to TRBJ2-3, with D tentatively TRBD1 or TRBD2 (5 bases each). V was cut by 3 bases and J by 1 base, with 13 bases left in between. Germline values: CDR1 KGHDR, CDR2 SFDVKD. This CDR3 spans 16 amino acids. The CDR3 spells CATSDSGGWGTDTQYF. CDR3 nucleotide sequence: TGTGCCACCAGTGATAGTGGGGGTTGGGGCACAGATACGCAGTATTTT.

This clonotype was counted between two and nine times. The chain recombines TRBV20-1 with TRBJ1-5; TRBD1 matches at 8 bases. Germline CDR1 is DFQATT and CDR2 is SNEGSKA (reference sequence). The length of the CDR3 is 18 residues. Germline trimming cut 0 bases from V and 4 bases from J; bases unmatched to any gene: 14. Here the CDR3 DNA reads TGCAGTGCTAGAGATGACGGACAGGGATCCCTTTTTAATCAGCCCCAGCATTTT. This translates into CSARDDGQGSLFNQPQHF.

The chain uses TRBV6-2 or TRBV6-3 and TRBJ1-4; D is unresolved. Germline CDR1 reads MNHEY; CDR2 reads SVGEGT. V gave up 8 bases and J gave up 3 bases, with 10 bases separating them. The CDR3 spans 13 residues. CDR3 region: CASEGAANEKLFF. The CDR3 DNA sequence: TGTGCCAGCGAGGGCGCGGCTAATGAAAAACTGTTTTTT.

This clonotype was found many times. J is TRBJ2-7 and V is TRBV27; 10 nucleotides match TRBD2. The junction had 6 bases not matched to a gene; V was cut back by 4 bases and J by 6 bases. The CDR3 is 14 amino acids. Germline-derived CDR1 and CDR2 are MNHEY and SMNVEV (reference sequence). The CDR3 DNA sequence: TGTGCCAGCAGTTCCAGCCTAGCGGGGGCCGAGCAGTACGTC. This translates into CASSSSLAGAEQYV.

CDR3 nucleotide sequence: TGTGCCAGCAGCTTAAAACCCTGGACCGGGACGGGTCACAATGAGCAGTTCTTC. Amino acid sequence: CASSLKPWTGTGHNEQFF. The V gene is TRBV7-3, the J gene TRBJ2-1; D may match TRBD1 or TRBD2 (5 bases each). This CDR3 has 18 amino acids. Germline CDR1 SGHTA, CDR2 FQGTGA. The V and J ends lost 1 base and 5 bases respectively, with 21 bases between them.

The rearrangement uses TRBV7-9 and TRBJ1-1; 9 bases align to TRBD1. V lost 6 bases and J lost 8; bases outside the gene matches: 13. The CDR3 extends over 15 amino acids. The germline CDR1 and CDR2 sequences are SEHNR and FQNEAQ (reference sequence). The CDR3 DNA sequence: TGTGCCAGCAGTTATACAGGGGGCCAAGGACCCGAAGCTTTCTTT. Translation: CASSYTGGQGPEAFF.

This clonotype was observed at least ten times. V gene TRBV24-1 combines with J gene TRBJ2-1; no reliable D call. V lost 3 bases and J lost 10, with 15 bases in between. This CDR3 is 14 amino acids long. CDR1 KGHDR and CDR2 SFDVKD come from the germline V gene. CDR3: CATSDTWVGVEQFF. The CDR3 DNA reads TGTGCCACCAGTGATACCTGGGTGGGTGTAGAGCAGTTCTTC.

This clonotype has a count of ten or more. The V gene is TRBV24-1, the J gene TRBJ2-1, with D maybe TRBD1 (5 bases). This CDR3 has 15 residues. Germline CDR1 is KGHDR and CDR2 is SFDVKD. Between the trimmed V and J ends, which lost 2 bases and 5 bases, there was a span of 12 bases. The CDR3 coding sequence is TGTGCCACCAGTGATTCCAGGGTTTTGGACAATGAGCAGTTCTTC. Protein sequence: CATSDSRVLDNEQFF.

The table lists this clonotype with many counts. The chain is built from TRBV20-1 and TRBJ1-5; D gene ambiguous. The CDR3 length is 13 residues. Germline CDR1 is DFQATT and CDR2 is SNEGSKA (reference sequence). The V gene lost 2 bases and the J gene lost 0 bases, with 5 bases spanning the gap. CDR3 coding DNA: TGCAGTGCTAGAAGGGTTAGCAATCAGCCCCAGCATTTT. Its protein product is CSARRVSNQPQHF.

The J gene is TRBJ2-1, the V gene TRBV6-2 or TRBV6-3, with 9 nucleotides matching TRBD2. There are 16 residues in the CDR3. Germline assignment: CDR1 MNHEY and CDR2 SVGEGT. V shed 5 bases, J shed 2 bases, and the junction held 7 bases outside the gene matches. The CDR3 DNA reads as TGTGCCAGCAGTACCACTATAGCGGGGGCCTACAATGAGCAGTTCTTC. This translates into CASSTTIAGAYNEQFF.

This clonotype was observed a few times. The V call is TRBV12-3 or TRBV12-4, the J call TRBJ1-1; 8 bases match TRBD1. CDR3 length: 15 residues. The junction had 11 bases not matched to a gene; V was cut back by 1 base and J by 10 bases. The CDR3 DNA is TGTGCCAGCAGTTTAGGGACAGGGCGCAGCCTCCTAGCTTTCTTT. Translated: CASSLGTGRSLLAFF.

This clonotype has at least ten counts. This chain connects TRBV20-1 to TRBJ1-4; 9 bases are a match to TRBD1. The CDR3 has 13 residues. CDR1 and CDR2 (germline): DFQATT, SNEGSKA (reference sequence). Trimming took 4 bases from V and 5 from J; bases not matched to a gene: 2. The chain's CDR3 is CSATGQGNEKLFF. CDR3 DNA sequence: TGCAGTGCTACTGGACAGGGGAATGAAAAACTGTTTTTT.

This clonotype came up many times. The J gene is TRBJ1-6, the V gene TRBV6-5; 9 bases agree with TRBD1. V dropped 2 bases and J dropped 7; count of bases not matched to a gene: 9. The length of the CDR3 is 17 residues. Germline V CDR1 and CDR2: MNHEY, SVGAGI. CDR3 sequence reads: CASSYTGTGSPNSPLHF. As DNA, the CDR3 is TGTGCCAGCAGTTACACCGGGACAGGGTCCCCCAATTCACCCCTCCACTTT.

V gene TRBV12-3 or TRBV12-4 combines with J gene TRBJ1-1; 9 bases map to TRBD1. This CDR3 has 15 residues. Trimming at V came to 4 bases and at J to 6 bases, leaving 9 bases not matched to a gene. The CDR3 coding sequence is TGTGCCAGCAGTTCAAAACAGGGGGCTTGGGCTGAAGCTTTCTTT. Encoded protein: CASSSKQGAWAEAFF.

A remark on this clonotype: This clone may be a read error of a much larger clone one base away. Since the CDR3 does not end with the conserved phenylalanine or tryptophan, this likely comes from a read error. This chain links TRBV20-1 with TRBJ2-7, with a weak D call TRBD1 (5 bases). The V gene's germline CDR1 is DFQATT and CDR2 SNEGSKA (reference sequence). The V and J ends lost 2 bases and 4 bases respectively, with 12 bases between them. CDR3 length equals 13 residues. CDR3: CSARLQAGYEQYY. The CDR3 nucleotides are TGCAGTGCTAGACTACAGGCAGGTTACGAGCAGTACTAC.

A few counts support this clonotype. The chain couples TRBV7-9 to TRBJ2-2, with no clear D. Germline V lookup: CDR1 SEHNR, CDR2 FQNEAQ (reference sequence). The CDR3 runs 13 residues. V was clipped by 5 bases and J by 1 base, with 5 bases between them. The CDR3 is CASSGLNTGELFF. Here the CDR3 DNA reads TGTGCCAGCAGCGGATTGAACACCGGGGAGCTGTTTTTT.

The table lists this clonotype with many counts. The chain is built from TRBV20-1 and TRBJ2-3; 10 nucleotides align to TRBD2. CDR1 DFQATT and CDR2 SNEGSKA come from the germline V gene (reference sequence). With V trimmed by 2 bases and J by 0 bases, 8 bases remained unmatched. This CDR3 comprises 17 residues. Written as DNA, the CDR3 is TGCAGTGCTAGACCAGAGCGGGGGGGATCTAGCACAGATACGCAGTATTTT. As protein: CSARPERGGSSTDTQYF.